This TCR beta chain was identified during a study of human T cells and chemical hapten exposure. The overall study: Sensitization employed 2% DPC on 2 cm by 2 cm of upper inner arm skin. Weekly scalp doses of diphenylcyclopropenone were given to patients during the approximately 25-week study.

Time point indicated: pre-sensitization, week 0. As to treatment: therapeutic diphenylcyclopropenone sensitization with weekly scalp DPC. Ahead of each patch test application, blood was drawn. A few counts support this clonotype. The library tagged each cDNA molecule with unique molecular identifiers. MiXCR, run by TCRdb on the RACE reads, gives a single entry per CDR3 protein. The sample carries tens of thousands of distinct CDR3 sequences, about 10% recorded once. Germline loops: CDR1 MGHRA, CDR2 YSYEKL. This CDR3 comprises 16 residues. V was shortened by 2 bases and J by 1 base, with 14 bases between the two germline ends.

This rearrangement joins TRBV4-1 to TRBJ1-1, with D unresolved. The material was whole blood, obtained in connection with sensitization to the hapten diphenylcyclopropenone (DPC). This clonotype was sampled from a man aged 30 to 39 with alopecia areata. Some clones in this sample may be carry-over from other donors' samples. CDR3 bases: TGCGCCAGCAGCCAAAGAACCCTTACGCGGAACACTGAAGCTTTCTTT. As protein: CASSQRTLTRNTEAFF.